Presented here are 22 T cell receptor beta chains from one specimen sequenced in a study of blood T cell repertoires in COVID-19. Assay used: immunoSEQ multiplex PCR; TCRdb lists only in-frame clones, some missing. The sample lists 110,000 or so clones, roughly 80% occurring once. Material for sequencing was peripheral blood. The source of these receptors is a human donor in a cohort sampled during active or convalescent COVID-19.

This rearrangement joins TRBV11-3 to TRBJ2-1; D is perhaps TRBD2 (5 bases). Germline V lookup: CDR1 SGHNT, CDR2 YENEEA. The CDR3 spans 15 residues. Trimming stripped 0 bases from V and 2 bases from J, with 8 bases between. CDR3 DNA: TGTGCCAGCAGCTTAGATCCAGCGGCCTACAATGAGCAGTTCTTC. Its translation is CASSLDPAAYNEQFF.

The chain couples TRBV3-1 (or the pseudogene TRBV3-2) to TRBJ1-2, with TRBD1 as a possible D gene (6 bases). Germline-derived CDR1 and CDR2 are LGHDT and YNNKEL (reference sequence). This CDR3 has 13 amino acids. V shed 4 bases and J shed 6 bases, with 12 bases lying between them. CDR3 DNA: TGTGCCAGCAGCCTCACACAGGGTAATGGCTACACCTTC. The encoded protein is CASSLTQGNGYTF.

This chain's CDR3 is CARQWDRGFNEQFF. CDR3 bases: TGTGCCAGACAGTGGGACAGGGGTTTTAATGAGCAGTTCTTC. The rearrangement joins TRBV19 to TRBJ2-1; 10 nucleotides align to TRBD1. The CDR3 runs to 14 residues. Germline CDR1 reads LNHDA; CDR2 reads SQIVND (reference sequence). V shed 9 bases and J 7 bases; nucleotides not matched to a gene: 9.

The chain has TRBV4-2 and TRBJ2-5; tentative D call: TRBD1 (6 bases). V was cut by 0 bases and J by 5 bases, with 13 bases left in between. Germline CDR1 and CDR2: LGHNA and YNFKEQ. This CDR3 comprises 15 residues. The CDR3 sequence: CASSQDGTRGETQYF. DNA of the CDR3: TGTGCCAGCAGCCAAGATGGGACGAGGGGGGAGACCCAGTACTTC.

The rearrangement links TRBV28 to TRBJ2-7; TRBD2 might be the D (5 bases). In germline, CDR1 is MDHEN, CDR2 SYDVKM. With 4 bases removed from V and 0 bases from J, the gap between germline ends came to 19 bases. The CDR3 is 17 residues long. The CDR3: CASSSHPSSASSYEQYF. The CDR3 DNA is TGTGCCAGCAGTTCACATCCTAGCTCGGCCAGCTCCTACGAGCAGTACTTC.

This clone was seen only a few times. The rearrangement joins TRBV7-9 to TRBJ2-6; D gene uncertain. Germline V gives CDR1 SEHNR, CDR2 FQNEAQ (reference sequence). V dropped 7 bases and J dropped 2 bases, with 6 bases sitting between them. CDR3 length: 13 amino acids. The CDR3, as DNA: TGTGCCAGCAACAGTGCTGGGGCCAACGTCCTGACTTTC. This translates into CASNSAGANVLTF.

The chain has TRBV19 and TRBJ1-2, with D unresolved. V lost 3 bases and J 4 bases, leaving 6 bases between the germline ends. Germline CDR1 and CDR2: LNHDA and SQIVND (reference sequence). The CDR3 consists of 12 residues. In DNA form, the CDR3 reads TGTGCCAGTAGTATGTTCAGCTATGGCTACACCTTC. Its protein product is CASSMFSYGYTF.

This clone turned up a few times. This chain connects TRBV15 to TRBJ1-6; 7 bases are a match to TRBD1. The CDR3 length is 16 residues. Germline lookup yields CDR1 LNHNV and CDR2 YYDKDF (reference sequence). V dropped 1 base and J dropped 7; count of bases not matched to a gene: 7. For the CDR3, the DNA is TGTGCCACCAGCAGAGGGGCGGGACAGAGAAATTCACCCCTCCACTTT. This sequence encodes CATSRGAGQRNSPLHF.

The chain uses TRBV6-5 and TRBJ1-2; tentative D call: TRBD1 (5 bases). CDR1 is MNHEY and CDR2 is SVGAGI in the germline V gene. V lost 7 bases to trimming and J lost 7 bases, with 16 bases between them. This CDR3 is 13 amino acids long. CDR3 residues: CASTRREGSGYTF. The CDR3 coding sequence is TGTGCCAGCACCCGCAGGGAGGGGAGTGGCTACACCTTC.

The table lists this clone with a few counts. The chain links TRBV5-1 to TRBJ1-1; no clear D. V dropped 4 bases and J dropped 5 bases, with 21 bases sitting between them. This CDR3 has 16 residues. Per the germline V gene, CDR1 is SGHRS and CDR2 is YFSETQ. CDR3 sequence: CASSGYGLPRGTEAFF. The DNA for the CDR3 is TGCGCCAGCAGCGGTTATGGGCTCCCCCGGGGAACTGAAGCTTTCTTT. The full variable domain, its missing parts supplied by reference TRBV5-1 and TRBJ1-1, is KAGVTQTPRYLIKTRGQQVTLSCSPISGHRSVSWYQQTPGQGLQFLFEYFSETQRNKGNFPGRFSGRQFSNSRSEMNVSTLELGDSALYLCASSGYGLPRGTEAFFGQGTRLTVV.

This clone occurred a few times. The chain is built from TRBV15 and TRBJ1-2, with D perhaps TRBD1 (6 bases). Germline V gene lookup returns CDR1 LNHNV and CDR2 YYDKDF (reference sequence). The germline V and J ends were trimmed by 5 bases and 4 bases, with 17 bases remaining between them. The CDR3 runs to 15 residues. CDR3 residues: CATSHPNRVGYGYTF. For the CDR3, the DNA is TGTGCCACCAGCCATCCTAACAGGGTAGGCTATGGCTACACCTTC. Filled out from reference TRBV15 and TRBJ1-2, the complete variable domain reads DAMVIQNPRYQVTQFGKPVTLSCSQTLNHNVMYWYQQKSSQAPKLLFHYYDKDFNNEADTPDNFQSRRPNTSFCFLDIRSPGLGDTAMYLCATSHPNRVGYGYTFGSGTRLTVV.

The chain couples TRBV7-2 to TRBJ2-7; the D gene is possibly TRBD1 (6 bases). CDR1 and CDR2 from the germline V gene are SGHTA and FQGNSA. CDR3 length: 15 amino acids. The V gene lost 5 bases and the J gene lost 2 bases, with 16 bases spanning the gap. CDR3 amino acids: CASSITTGNTYEQYF. The CDR3 DNA reads as TGTGCCAGCAGCATAACGACAGGAAACACCTACGAGCAGTACTTC.

The V and J genes are TRBV4-3 and TRBJ2-1; 13 bases align to TRBD2. The CDR3 consists of 17 residues. Germline V gene sequence: CDR1 LGHNA, CDR2 YSLEER. J lost 6 bases, V lost 0 bases, and 5 bases had no gene match. The DNA of the CDR3 is TGCGCCAGCAGCCAAGATAGGCGGACTAGCGGGAGCAATGAGCAGTTCTTC. The encoded protein is CASSQDRRTSGSNEQFF.

V is TRBV5-6 and J is TRBJ1-1; 7 positions agree with TRBD1. V shed 5 bases and J 1 base; nucleotides not matched to a gene: 8. Germline values: CDR1 SGHDT, CDR2 YYEEEE. The CDR3 loop spans 15 amino acids. The CDR3 bases are TGTGCCAGCAGTGACCTAGGGGGCAAGAACACTGAAGCTTTCTTT. Residues: CASSDLGGKNTEAFF. Filled out from reference TRBV5-6 and TRBJ1-1, the complete variable domain reads DAGVTQSPTHLIKTRGQQVTLRCSPKSGHDTVSWYQQALGQGPQFIFQYYEEEERQRGNFPDRFSGHQFPNYSSELNVNALLLGDSALYLCASSDLGGKNTEAFFGQGTRLTVV.

This chain uses TRBV18 with TRBJ2-3; D not resolved. Germline CDR1 KGHSH, CDR2 LQKENI. CDR3 length equals 13 residues. V lost 1 base, J lost 6 bases, and 8 bases lay in between. This CDR3 is CASSPLPPDTQYF. The CDR3, as DNA: TGTGCCAGCTCACCACTTCCCCCGGATACGCAGTATTTT.

The chain recombines TRBV6-4 with TRBJ1-2; 8 bases map to TRBD1. There are 14 residues in the CDR3. Germline CDR1 reads MRHNA; CDR2 reads SNTAGT. The J segment lost 8 bases and the V segment lost 7 bases, leaving 12 bases of the junction unmatched. The DNA for the CDR3 is TGTGCCAGCATAAGGGGCGGGGACAGGAGGGGCTACACCTTC. Encoded protein: CASIRGGDRRGYTF.

The rearrangement joins TRBV25-1 to TRBJ1-3; weak D call: TRBD1 (5 bases). CDR3 length: 16 residues. Trimming cost V 4 bases and J 1 base, with 14 bases left between them. In germline, CDR1 is MGHDK, CDR2 SYGVNS. This CDR3 reads CASSGVGGVSGNTIYF. In DNA form, the CDR3 reads TGTGCCAGCAGTGGGGTCGGGGGAGTATCTGGAAACACCATATATTTT.

This rearrangement joins TRBV5-4 to TRBJ2-7; D uncertain. The CDR3 extends over 13 amino acids. V lost 5 bases and J 5 bases, leaving 14 bases between the germline ends. CDR1 and CDR2 from the germline V gene are SGHNT and YYREEE (reference sequence). The CDR3 protein is CASRGVDEDEQYF. The CDR3 nucleotides read TGTGCCAGCAGAGGAGTCGACGAGGACGAGCAGTACTTC.

The chain employs TRBV19 and TRBJ2-3; TRBD1 agrees at 9 bases. Germline CDR1 and CDR2: LNHDA and SQIVND (reference sequence). The CDR3 contains 15 residues. V was clipped by 5 bases and J by 3 bases; unmatched bases: 6. In nucleotides, the CDR3 is TGTGCCAGTAGTTTTCTGACAGGGGGGACAGATACGCAGTATTTT. It codes for CASSFLTGGTDTQYF.

V is TRBV7-2 and J is TRBJ2-7; 8 bases fit TRBD2. Germline CDR1 reads SGHTA; CDR2 reads FQGNSA. This CDR3 is 17 amino acids long. V shed 1 base, J shed 7 bases, and the junction held 15 bases outside the gene matches. CDR3 sequence (DNA): TGTGCCAGCAGCTTAGTAGTGATGGCTAGCGGGCTCAAGGAGCAGTACTTC. It codes for CASSLVVMASGLKEQYF.

The chain recombines TRBV4-1 with TRBJ2-1; D is unclear. The CDR3 runs 13 residues. V was clipped by 4 bases and J by 2 bases, with 6 bases between them. Germline V gene sequence: CDR1 MGHRA, CDR2 YSYEKL. The CDR3 region has the DNA TGCGCCAGCAGCCCGGAGCCCTACAATGAGCAGTTCTTC. Its translation: CASSPEPYNEQFF.

The chain employs TRBV28 and TRBJ2-1; no firm D call. Germline V lookup: CDR1 MDHEN, CDR2 SYDVKM. This CDR3 contains 16 residues. V lost 5 bases to trimming and J lost 0 bases, with 14 bases between them. Written as DNA, the CDR3 is TGTGCCAGCAGTGATAAAGACTGGTACTCCTACAATGAGCAGTTCTTC. Translated, it gives CASSDKDWYSYNEQFF.